The 23 T cell receptor beta chains below were found in one sample sequenced in a study of control samples from healthy donors and cancer patients. The assay was immunoSEQ multiplex PCR, and TCRdb's table has in-frame clones only and misses some. Of about 79,000 clones detected, under 95% appear once; the ten largest clones hold over 0.95%. Sequenced input: PBMCs. The receptors originated from a woman between 40 and 50 years old with lung cancer.

The rearrangement links TRBV7-8 to TRBJ1-6, with D possibly TRBD1 on 6 matching bases. The CDR3 contains 16 residues. Germline V gene sequence: CDR1 SGHVS, CDR2 FQNEAQ. Trimming left V 0 bases short and J 6 bases short, with 12 bases between. This CDR3 reads CASSLASGQTNSPLHF. CDR3 nucleotides: TGTGCCAGCAGCTTAGCCTCCGGACAGACTAATTCACCCCTCCACTTT.

V and J are TRBV4-1 and TRBJ1-3, with D hard to call. V lost 1 base and J lost 4, with 11 bases in between. The germline V gene has CDR1 MGHRA and CDR2 YSYEKL. This CDR3 comprises 15 residues. The CDR3 DNA is TGCGCCAGCAGCCAAGTACGAGGCTCGGGAAACACCATATATTTT. It codes for CASSQVRGSGNTIYF.

The CDR3 protein is CASSLREGPSLSGANVLTF. Here the CDR3 DNA reads TGTGCCAGCAGTTTACGTGAGGGGCCCTCGCTCTCTGGGGCCAACGTCCTGACTTTC. This chain joins TRBV27 and TRBJ2-6; D tentatively fits TRBD1 or TRBD2 (5 bases each). The CDR3 loop spans 19 amino acids. V was shortened by 2 bases and J by 0 bases, with 17 bases between the two germline ends. CDR1 MNHEY and CDR2 SMNVEV come from the germline V gene (reference sequence). The whole variable domain, remainder taken from reference TRBV27 and TRBJ2-6, is EAQVTQNPRYLITVTGKKLTVTCSQNMNHEYMSWYRQDPGLGLRQIYYSMNVEVTDKGDVPEGYKVSRKEKRNFPLILESPSPNQTSLYFCASSLREGPSLSGANVLTFGAGSRLTVL.

The chain has TRBV24-1 and TRBJ2-5; D remains ambiguous. V shed 1 base and J shed 1 base, with 9 bases lying between them. Germline-derived CDR1 and CDR2 are KGHDR and SFDVKD. The CDR3 loop spans 15 amino acids. In DNA form, the CDR3 reads TGTGCCACCAGTGATTTCGGCGCAGTCCAAGAGACCCAGTACTTC. This gives the protein CATSDFGAVQETQYF.

The chain carries TRBV5-4 and TRBJ1-3, with 9 nucleotides matching TRBD1. Germline values: CDR1 SGHNT, CDR2 YYREEE (reference sequence). V trimming: 1 base; J trimming: 2 bases; junction bases outside the gene matches: 1. This CDR3 contains 15 residues. This CDR3 is CASSLRQGAGNTIYF. As DNA, the CDR3 is TGTGCCAGCAGCTTGAGACAGGGGGCTGGAAACACCATATATTTT.

The genes are TRBV14 and TRBJ1-2; tentative D call: TRBD1 (6 bases). Looked up from germline, CDR1 is SGHDN and CDR2 is FVKESK. CDR3 size: 16 residues. Trimming took 0 bases from V and 2 from J, leaving 13 bases between them. The CDR3 region has the DNA TGTGCCAGCAGCCAAGATCGGAGAGGGGGGAACTATGGCTACACCTTC. Its translation is CASSQDRRGGNYGYTF. The complete variable domain, with remaining parts taken from reference TRBV14 and TRBJ1-2, reads EAGVTQFPSHSVIEKGQTVTLRCDPISGHDNLYWYRRVMGKEIKFLLHFVKESKQDESGMPNNRFLAERTGGTYSTLKVQPAELEDSGVYFCASSQDRRGGNYGYTFGSGTRLTVV.

The chain joins TRBV5-1 to TRBJ1-5, with D uncertain. Germline CDR1 is SGHRS and CDR2 is YFSETQ. The CDR3 spans 15 residues. The ends were cut back, 3 bases at V and 1 base at J, with 11 bases in the middle. The CDR3 DNA reads as TGCGCCAGCAGCTCCGGAGTGGGCAGCAATCAGCCCCAGCATTTT. Amino acid sequence: CASSSGVGSNQPQHF.

This clone came up once. CDR3 sequence: CASSSGTLGSYEQYF. DNA of the CDR3: TGTGCCAGCAGCTCCGGGACGTTAGGCTCCTACGAGCAGTACTTC. This sequence joins TRBV7-3 and TRBJ2-7; D is perhaps TRBD1 or TRBD2 (5 bases each). Trimming took off 4 bases at V and 0 bases at J, with 13 bases between the two ends. Germline V CDR1 and CDR2: SGHTA, FQGTGA. CDR3 length: 15 amino acids. The full variable domain, its missing parts supplied by reference TRBV7-3 and TRBJ2-7, is GAGVSQTPSNKVTEKGKYVELRCDPISGHTALYWYRQSLGQGPEFLIYFQGTGAADDSGLPNDRFFAVRPEGSVSTLKIQRTERGDSAVYLCASSSGTLGSYEQYFGPGTRLTVT.

The chain couples TRBV12-3 or TRBV12-4 to TRBJ1-1; D not certain. The CDR3 contains 12 residues. Deletions cut 4 bases from V and 7 bases from J, with 10 bases between. The CDR3, as DNA: TGTGCCAGCAGTTACACCGGACGTGAAGCTTTCTTT. Protein: CASSYTGREAFF.

A note on this clone: Other DNA sequences from this sample encode an identical CDR3 as well. This chain links TRBV6-5 with TRBJ1-1, with D possibly TRBD1 on 5 matching bases. Germline loops: CDR1 MNHEY, CDR2 SVGAGI. The germline V and J ends were trimmed by 2 bases and 1 base, with 8 bases remaining between them. The CDR3 runs 14 residues. The CDR3 protein is CASSYLQANTEAFF. The CDR3 nucleotides are TGTGCCAGCAGTTACCTACAGGCGAACACTGAAGCTTTCTTT.

This clone is a singleton in its sample. V is TRBV25-1 and J is TRBJ2-3; D is tentatively TRBD1 or TRBD2 (5 bases each). CDR3 length: 15 amino acids. V was cut by 4 bases and J by 4 bases, with 15 bases left in between. Looked up from germline, CDR1 is MGHDK and CDR2 is SYGVNS. Written as DNA, the CDR3 is TGTGCCAGCAGTGCGAATGGCCAGGGAGCAGATACGCAGTATTTT. Residues: CASSANGQGADTQYF.

This clone has a handful of counts. The rearrangement joins TRBV5-8 to TRBJ1-1; D unclear. Trimming removed 1 base from V and 8 bases from J, with 9 bases in between. Germline loops: CDR1 SGHTS, CDR2 YDEGEE. The CDR3 loop spans 12 amino acids. CDR3 amino acids: CASSLLEGEAFF. CDR3 coding DNA: TGTGCCAGCAGCTTGTTGGAGGGAGAAGCTTTCTTT.

The chain couples TRBV6-1 to TRBJ2-3, with TRBD2 identical over 9 bases. Per germline, CDR1 MNHNS and CDR2 SASEGT. The V segment lost 1 base and the J segment 3 bases; nucleotides outside the gene matches: 5. There are 16 residues in the CDR3. The CDR3 reads CASSEGASGVTDTQYF. As DNA, the CDR3 is TGTGCCAGCAGTGAAGGGGCTAGCGGGGTGACAGATACGCAGTATTTT.

This rearrangement joins TRBV5-6 to TRBJ2-7, with a tentative D call TRBD1 (6 bases). CDR1 SGHDT and CDR2 YYEEEE come from the germline V gene. Trimming took off 2 bases at V and 5 bases at J, with 17 bases between the two ends. This CDR3 has 15 residues. The CDR3 DNA is TGTGCCAGCAGCTTTAGGACAGTAAGTGCCCACGAGCAGTACTTC. Encoded protein: CASSFRTVSAHEQYF.

CDR3 bases: TGTGCCAGCAGCCGTCCCGGGACAGGGAAGGGCTATGGCTACACCTTC. Amino acids: CASSRPGTGKGYGYTF. This rearrangement joins TRBV3-1 (or the pseudogene TRBV3-2) to TRBJ1-2; 9 bases map to TRBD1. Per the germline V gene, CDR1 is LGHDT and CDR2 is YNNKEL (reference sequence). The CDR3 covers 16 residues. Trimming took 4 bases from V and 4 from J; bases not matched to a gene: 10.

This chain uses TRBV6-1 with TRBJ2-7; D uncertain. CDR1 and CDR2 (germline): MNHNS, SASEGT. Between the trimmed V and J ends, which lost 2 bases and 5 bases, there was a span of 7 bases. This CDR3 has 12 residues. The CDR3 spells CASSELGNEQYF. Written as DNA, the CDR3 is TGTGCCAGCAGTGAACTAGGGAACGAGCAGTACTTC.

CDR3 protein: CASSLLPPGEAGELFF. The CDR3 DNA reads as TGTGCCAGCAGCTTACTCCCGCCAGGCGAGGCCGGGGAGCTGTTTTTT. The chain recombines TRBV13 with TRBJ2-2; D uncertain. The CDR3 runs 16 residues. Germline V CDR1 and CDR2: PRHDT, FYEKMQ (reference sequence). V gave up 2 bases and J gave up 6 bases, with 16 bases separating them.

The chain uses TRBV6-5 and TRBJ1-1, with 7 bases fitting TRBD1. The CDR3 consists of 14 residues. Germline-derived CDR1 and CDR2 are MNHEY and SVGAGI. The trim removed 6 bases at V and 5 bases at J, leaving 9 bases unmatched. The CDR3 region is CASRVTGRRTEAFF. For the CDR3, the DNA is TGTGCCAGCAGAGTGACAGGGAGGCGAACTGAAGCTTTCTTT.

The chain carries TRBV5-6 and TRBJ1-1; TRBD1 might be the D (6 bases). Germline V lookup: CDR1 SGHDT, CDR2 YYEEEE. The ends were cut back, 6 bases at V and 7 bases at J, with 19 bases in the middle. The CDR3 has 14 residues. CDR3 coding DNA: TGTGCCAGCAAACAAACAGGGATGTACAGTGAAGCTTTCTTT. Its translation: CASKQTGMYSEAFF.

This chain links TRBV5-4 with TRBJ2-7; 10 nucleotides agree with TRBD2. The CDR3 extends over 16 amino acids. The trim removed 4 bases at V and 1 base at J, leaving 8 bases unmatched. The germline gives CDR1 SGHNT, CDR2 YYREEE (reference sequence). The CDR3 reads CASSIRTSGVSYEQYF. The CDR3 DNA follows: TGTGCCAGCAGCATAAGAACTAGCGGGGTATCCTACGAGCAGTACTTC.

The V call is TRBV4-2, the J call TRBJ1-6; D gene unclear. The germline V and J ends were trimmed by 2 bases and 4 bases, with 33 bases remaining between them. This CDR3 is 23 amino acids long. In germline, CDR1 is LGHNA, CDR2 YNFKEQ. The CDR3 sequence: CASSQLALTEGLSPLPYNSPLHF. CDR3 DNA sequence: TGTGCCAGCAGCCAATTGGCCTTGACGGAGGGTCTTTCCCCTCTACCTTATAATTCACCCCTCCACTTT.

The rearrangement joins TRBV5-1 to TRBJ1-1; a weak D match, TRBD1 (5 bases). Trimming took off 3 bases at V and 0 bases at J, with 9 bases between the two ends. The germline V gene encodes CDR1 SGHRS and CDR2 YFSETQ. This CDR3 has 14 residues. CDR3 loop: CASSSSGMNTEAFF. The CDR3 region has the DNA TGCGCCAGCAGCTCATCAGGGATGAACACTGAAGCTTTCTTT. The complete variable domain, with remaining parts taken from reference TRBV5-1 and TRBJ1-1, reads KAGVTQTPRYLIKTRGQQVTLSCSPISGHRSVSWYQQTPGQGLQFLFEYFSETQRNKGNFPGRFSGRQFSNSRSEMNVSTLELGDSALYLCASSSSGMNTEAFFGQGTRLTVV.

This chain links TRBV30 with TRBJ2-7; D not certain. Germline-derived CDR1 and CDR2 are GTSNPN and SVGIG (reference sequence). Trimming cost V 4 bases and J 0 bases, with 10 bases left between them. The CDR3 is made up of 13 amino acids. CDR3 in DNA: TGTGCCTGGACCTTGGGCGACTCCTACGAGCAGTACTTC. Translated, it gives CAWTLGDSYEQYF.